Given below is one TCR beta chain in context. The CDR3 end is not reached by the read, which stops 3 residues before it; the germline J gene fills it in. The CDR3 spans 15 residues. V gave up 8 bases and J gave up 2 bases; unmatched junction bases: 12. From germline, CDR1 is ENHRY and CDR2 SYGVKD. The entry originates in a study of T cells in women clearing cervical HPV infection. At the level of the study: Women with histologically confirmed HPV16-related CIN3 or worse, 2 with invasive cancer, served as cases.

The assay was immunoSEQ multiplex PCR, and TCRdb's table has in-frame clones only and misses some. The table for this sample gives tens of thousands of clones. The sequence was obtained from a woman between 18 and 70 years old with a cervical HPV16 infection that either progressed to CIN3+ or cleared (not recorded which). V usage is TRBV10-3 and J usage is TRBJ2-7, with 7 bases that match TRBD2. The sample was blood buffy coat. CDR3 residues: CAISGGGPGAYEQYF. The CDR3 bases that were read are TGTGCCATCTCGGGGGGAGGACCCGGAGCCTACGAG.